These 2 T cell receptor beta chains came from one sample sequenced in a study of blood T cells in healthy people across ages. Using a J-beta primer mix together with a sample-barcoded 5' primer, a second PCR was run for about 6 to 12 cycles. Each CDR3 protein is one row after TCRdb ran MiXCR on the 5' RACE reads. The table lists hundreds of thousands of distinct CDR3 sequences, approximately 53% of them singletons. The sample taken for sequencing was blood. These receptors were collected from a man at least 80 years old in good health.

This CDR3 is CSAREPTSGRYNEQFF. The CDR3 DNA sequence: TGCAGTGCTAGAGAGCCAACTAGCGGGCGATACAATGAGCAGTTCTTC. This rearrangement joins TRBV20-1 to TRBJ2-1; 9 bases agree with TRBD2. Germline trimming cut 0 bases from V and 4 bases from J; bases unmatched to any gene: 7. The germline V gene has CDR1 DFQATT and CDR2 SNEGSKA (reference sequence). This CDR3 has 16 amino acids.

The genes are TRBV5-1 and TRBJ1-1; D possibly corresponds to TRBD1 (5 bases). The CDR3 length is 17 residues. Germline CDR1 and CDR2: SGHRS and YFSETQ. V lost 4 bases, J lost 5 bases, and 24 bases lay in between. The CDR3 DNA reads TGCGCCAGCAGCACTACATCCGGGGCCCGTGAGGCGACTGAAGCTTTCTTT. Translated: CASSTTSGAREATEAFF.